The 4 T cell receptor beta chains presented below share a single source sample, sequenced in a study of shared clonotypes between healthy human individuals. CD45RO-negative, CCR7-positively selected cells formed the naive CD8 fraction, excluding terminally differentiated effector memory CD45RA+ cells. Profiling relied on immunoSEQ multiplex PCR, and the TCRdb table lists in-frame clones only, not all of them. The sample includes millions of clones, about 95% seen only once; the top ten take about 1.1%. The sequencing sample was made of naive CD8+ T cells sorted from blood. The receptors were gathered from a man between 18 and 29 years old in good health.

This CDR3 reads CASSELGARFYEQFF. In DNA, the CDR3 is TGTGCCAGCAGTGAACTGGGAGCCCGTTTCTATGAGCAGTTCTTC. The chain combines TRBV6-1 with TRBJ2-1; TRBD2 is a possible D gene (5 bases). Trimming pared 2 bases from V and 8 bases from J, leaving 16 bases between. The CDR3 has 15 amino acids. Looked up from germline, CDR1 is MNHNS and CDR2 is SASEGT.

The V and J genes are TRBV2 and TRBJ2-1, with 9 bases aligning to TRBD1. The germline V gene encodes CDR1 SNHLY and CDR2 FYNNEI. V lost 6 bases to trimming and J lost 8 bases; unmatched junction nucleotides: 8. The CDR3 totals 14 residues. As DNA, the CDR3 is TGTGCCAGCAGACCGGGACAGGGTCTCGATGAGCAGTTCTTC. It translates to CASRPGQGLDEQFF. Full variable domain (outside the CDR3, taken from reference TRBV2 and TRBJ2-1): EPEVTQTPSHQVTQMGQEVILRCVPISNHLYFYWYRQILGQKVEFLVSFYNNEISEKSEIFDDQFSVERPDGSNFTLKIRSTKLEDSAMYFCASRPGQGLDEQFFGPGTRLTVL.

V usage is TRBV7-6 and J usage is TRBJ2-7, with D possibly being TRBD1 (5 bases). This CDR3 is built from 13 residues. Germline V CDR1 and CDR2: SGHVS, FNYEAQ. V gave up 1 base and J gave up 7 bases, with 11 bases separating them. CDR3 in DNA: TGTGCCAGCAGCTTAGACAGGTCTTGGGAGCAGTACTTC. It codes for CASSLDRSWEQYF.

With regard to this clone: Different DNA sequences within this sample yield the same CDR3. This chain connects TRBV7-6 to TRBJ2-7; maybe TRBD2 (6 bases). Germline V gene sequence: CDR1 SGHVS, CDR2 FNYEAQ. Trimming pared 3 bases from V and 4 bases from J, leaving 13 bases between. The CDR3 has 14 residues. This chain's CDR3 is CASSFRDSSYEQYF. The CDR3 DNA reads as TGTGCCAGCAGCTTCAGGGACTCCTCGTACGAGCAGTACTTC.